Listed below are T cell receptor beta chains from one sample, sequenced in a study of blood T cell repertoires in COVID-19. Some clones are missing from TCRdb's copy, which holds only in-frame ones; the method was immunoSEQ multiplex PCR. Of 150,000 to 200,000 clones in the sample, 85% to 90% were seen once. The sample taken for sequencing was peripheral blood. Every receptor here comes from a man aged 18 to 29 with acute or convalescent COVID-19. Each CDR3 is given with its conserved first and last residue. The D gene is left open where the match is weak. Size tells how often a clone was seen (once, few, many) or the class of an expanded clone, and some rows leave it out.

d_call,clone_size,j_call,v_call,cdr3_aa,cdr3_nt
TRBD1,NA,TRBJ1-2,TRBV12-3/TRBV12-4,CASSTGAGYGYTF,TGTGCCAGCAGTACAGGGGCCGGCTATGGCTACACCTTC
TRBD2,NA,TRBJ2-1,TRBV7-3,CASSLRGGTTASSYNEQFF,TGTGCCAGCAGCTTAAGGGGGGGAACAACAGCGAGCTCCTACAATGAGCAGTTCTTC
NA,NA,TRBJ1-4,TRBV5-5,CASSLQGEKLFF,TGTGCCAGCAGCCTACAGGGTGAAAAACTGTTTTTT
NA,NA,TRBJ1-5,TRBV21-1,CAMTGTGFPNYSNQPQHF,TGTGCCATGACCGGGACAGGGTTTCCCAATTATAGCAATCAGCCCCAGCATTTT
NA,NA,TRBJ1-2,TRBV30,CASGLSMRYTF,TGTGCATCAGGCCTATCTATGCGCTACACCTTC
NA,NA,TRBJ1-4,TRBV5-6,CASSPGVVREKLFF,TGTGCCAGCAGTCCAGGGGTGGTTCGCGAAAAACTGTTTTTT
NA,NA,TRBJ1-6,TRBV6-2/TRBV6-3,CASSLSVGPPLHF,TGTGCCAGCAGCCTTAGCGTTGGTCCACCCCTCCACTTT
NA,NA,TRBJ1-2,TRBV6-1,CASSEGQGRTGYTF,TGTGCCAGCAGTGAAGGGCAGGGCCGGACGGGCTACACCTTC
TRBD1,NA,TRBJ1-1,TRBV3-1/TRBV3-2,CASSPGQGGNTEAFF,TGTGCCAGCAGCCCAGGACAGGGCGGGAACACTGAAGCTTTCTTT
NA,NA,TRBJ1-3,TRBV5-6,CASSWPGHISGNTIYF,TGTGCCAGCAGTTGGCCGGGACACATCTCTGGAAACACCATATATTTT
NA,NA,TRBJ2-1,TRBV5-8,CASSGWRFGGYNEQFF,TGTGCCAGCAGCGGTTGGCGATTCGGGGGATACAATGAGCAGTTCTTC
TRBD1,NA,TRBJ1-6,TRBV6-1,CASSERQGLNSPLHF,TGTGCCAGCAGTGAACGACAGGGCCTAAATTCACCCCTCCACTTT
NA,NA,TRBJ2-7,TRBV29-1,CSVESEGQGDYEQYF,TGCAGCGTTGAATCGGAGGGGCAGGGGGACTACGAGCAGTACTTC
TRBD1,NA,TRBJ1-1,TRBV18,CASTGQGYTEAFF,TGTGCCAGCACGGGACAGGGGTACACTGAAGCTTTCTTT
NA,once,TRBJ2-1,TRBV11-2,CASSLVGANNEQFF,TGTGCCAGCAGCTTAGTAGGAGCTAACAATGAGCAGTTCTTC
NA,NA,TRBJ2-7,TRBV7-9,CASSSSGTSLDRQYF,TGTGCCAGCAGCTCTTCCGGGACAAGCCTTGATCGGCAGTACTTC
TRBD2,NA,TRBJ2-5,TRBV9,CASSVATRGGRETQYF,TGTGCCAGCAGCGTAGCTACTCGGGGGGGGCGTGAGACCCAGTACTTC